This T cell receptor (beta chain) was sequenced in a study of control samples from healthy donors and cancer patients (dated by TCRdb to 2020 to 2022). The trim is 5 bases for V and 1 base for J, with a gap of 18 bases between the germline ends. Per the germline V gene (reference sequence), SEHNR is the CDR1 and FQNEAQ is the CDR2. Inclusive of the bounding cysteine and phenylalanine, the CDR3 is 17 residues long. The kept DNA is CDR3 alone, 51 bases in frame from the first base. Concerning this clone itself: The antigen it recognizes is unknown. No base qualities exist here, and no much larger clone lies one base off it.

Library preparation used the immunoSEQ multiplex PCR assay. In its TCRdb copy, this immuneACCESS table keeps in-frame sequences only and misses some clones. Where compared with another copy, unresolved V genes explain less than half of these, and the others have no known cause. The sample yields some 120,000 clones; 88% were counted once. The top ten clones comprise about 3.2% of the sample. Specimen: blood. The receptor's source is a man aged 50 to 60 in good health. The sequence joins TRBV7-9 to TRBJ2-1; the D segment cannot be called with confidence. CDR3 region: CASSLPKDGKSYNEQFF. The nucleotides are TGTGCCAGCAGCCTTCCTAAGGACGGCAAGTCCTACAATGAGCAGTTCTTC.